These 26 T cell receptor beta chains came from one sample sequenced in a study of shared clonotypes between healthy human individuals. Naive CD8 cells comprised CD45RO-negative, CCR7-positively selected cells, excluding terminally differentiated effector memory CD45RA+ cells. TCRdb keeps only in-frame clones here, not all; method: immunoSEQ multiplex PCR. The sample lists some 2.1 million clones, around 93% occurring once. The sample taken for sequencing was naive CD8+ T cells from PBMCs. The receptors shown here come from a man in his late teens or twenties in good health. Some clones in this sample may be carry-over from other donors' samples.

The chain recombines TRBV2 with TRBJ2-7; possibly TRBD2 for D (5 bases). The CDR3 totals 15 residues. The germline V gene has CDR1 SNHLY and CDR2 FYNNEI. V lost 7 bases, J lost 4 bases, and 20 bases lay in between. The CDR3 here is CASTTPRDTAYEQYF. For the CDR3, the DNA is TGTGCCAGCACCACCCCCCGGGATACGGCTTACGAGCAGTACTTC.

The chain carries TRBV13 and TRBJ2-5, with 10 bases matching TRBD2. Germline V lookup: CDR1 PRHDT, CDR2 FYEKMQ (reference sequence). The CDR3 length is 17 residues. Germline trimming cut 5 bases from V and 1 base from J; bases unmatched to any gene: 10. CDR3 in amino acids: CASSPLGTSAGQETQYF. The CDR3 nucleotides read TGTGCCAGCAGCCCCTTGGGGACTAGCGCGGGCCAAGAGACCCAGTACTTC.

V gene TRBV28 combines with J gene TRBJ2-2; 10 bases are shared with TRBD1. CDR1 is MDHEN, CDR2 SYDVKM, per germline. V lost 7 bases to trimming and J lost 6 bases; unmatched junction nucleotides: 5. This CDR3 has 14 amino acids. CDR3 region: CASTSTGGSGELFF. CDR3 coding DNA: TGTGCCAGCACTTCGACAGGGGGCTCCGGGGAGCTGTTTTTT.

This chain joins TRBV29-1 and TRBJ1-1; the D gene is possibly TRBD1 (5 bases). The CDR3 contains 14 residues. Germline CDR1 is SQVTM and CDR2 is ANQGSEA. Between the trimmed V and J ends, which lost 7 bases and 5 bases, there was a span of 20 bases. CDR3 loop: CSAQGTRGRTEAFF. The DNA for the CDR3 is TGCAGCGCTCAAGGGACGAGAGGAAGGACTGAAGCTTTCTTT.

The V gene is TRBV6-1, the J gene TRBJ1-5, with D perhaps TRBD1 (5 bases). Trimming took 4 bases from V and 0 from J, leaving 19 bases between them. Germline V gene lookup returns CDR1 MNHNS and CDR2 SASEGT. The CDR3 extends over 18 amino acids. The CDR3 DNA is TGTGCCAGCAGTGGTCGGGGGGAGAGGACATTTAGCAATCAGCCCCAGCATTTT. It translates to CASSGRGERTFSNQPQHF.

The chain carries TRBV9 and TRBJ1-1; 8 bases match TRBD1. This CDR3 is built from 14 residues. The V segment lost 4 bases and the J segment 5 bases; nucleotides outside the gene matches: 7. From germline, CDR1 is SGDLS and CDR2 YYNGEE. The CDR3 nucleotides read TGTGCCAGCAGCACAGGACAGGGTGGTACTGAAGCTTTCTTT. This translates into CASSTGQGGTEAFF.

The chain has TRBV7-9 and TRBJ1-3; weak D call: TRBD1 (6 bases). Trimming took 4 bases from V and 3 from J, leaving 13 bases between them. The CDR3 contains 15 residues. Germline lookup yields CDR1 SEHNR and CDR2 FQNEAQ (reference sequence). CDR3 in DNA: TGTGCCAGCAGCTCACAGGGAGTGTTTGGAAACACCATATATTTT. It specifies CASSSQGVFGNTIYF.

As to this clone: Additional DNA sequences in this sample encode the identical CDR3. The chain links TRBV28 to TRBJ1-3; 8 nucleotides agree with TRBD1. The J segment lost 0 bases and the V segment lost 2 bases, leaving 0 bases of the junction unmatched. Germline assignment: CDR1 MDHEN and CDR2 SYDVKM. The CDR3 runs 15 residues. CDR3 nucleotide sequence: TGTGCCAGCAGTTTAGGACAGGGCTCTGGAAACACCATATATTTT. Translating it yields CASSLGQGSGNTIYF.

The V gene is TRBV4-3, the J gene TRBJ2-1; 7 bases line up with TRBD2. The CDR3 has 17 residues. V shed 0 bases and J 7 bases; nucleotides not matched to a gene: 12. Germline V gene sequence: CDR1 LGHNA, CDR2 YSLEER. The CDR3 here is CASSQEWAGVGVNEQFF. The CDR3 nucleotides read TGCGCCAGCAGCCAAGAATGGGCGGGAGTCGGTGTAAATGAGCAGTTCTTC.

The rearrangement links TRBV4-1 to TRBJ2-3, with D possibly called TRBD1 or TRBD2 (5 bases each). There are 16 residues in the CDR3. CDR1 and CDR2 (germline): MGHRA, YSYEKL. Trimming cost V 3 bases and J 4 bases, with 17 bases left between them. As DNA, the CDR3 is TGCGCCAGCAGCCACAGCAAGGGACGAGGAGCAGATACGCAGTATTTT. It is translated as CASSHSKGRGADTQYF.

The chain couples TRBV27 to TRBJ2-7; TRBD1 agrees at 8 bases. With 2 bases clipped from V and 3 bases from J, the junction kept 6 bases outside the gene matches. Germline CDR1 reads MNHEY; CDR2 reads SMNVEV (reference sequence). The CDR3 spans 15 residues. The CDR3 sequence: CASSLPGTGIYEQYF. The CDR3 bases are TGTGCCAGCAGTTTACCCGGGACAGGAATCTACGAGCAGTACTTC.

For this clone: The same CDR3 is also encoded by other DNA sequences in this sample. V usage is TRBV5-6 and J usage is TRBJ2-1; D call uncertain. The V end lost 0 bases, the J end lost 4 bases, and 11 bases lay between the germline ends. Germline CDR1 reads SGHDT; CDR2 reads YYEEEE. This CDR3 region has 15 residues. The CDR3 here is CASSLVGGAYNEQFF. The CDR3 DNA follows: TGTGCCAGCAGCTTGGTCGGCGGAGCGTACAATGAGCAGTTCTTC.

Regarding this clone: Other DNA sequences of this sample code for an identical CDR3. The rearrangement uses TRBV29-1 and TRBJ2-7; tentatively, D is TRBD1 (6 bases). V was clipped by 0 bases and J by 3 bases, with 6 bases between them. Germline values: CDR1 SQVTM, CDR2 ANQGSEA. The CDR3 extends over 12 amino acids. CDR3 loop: CSVEDRGYEQYF. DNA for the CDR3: TGCAGCGTTGAAGACAGGGGCTACGAGCAGTACTTC.

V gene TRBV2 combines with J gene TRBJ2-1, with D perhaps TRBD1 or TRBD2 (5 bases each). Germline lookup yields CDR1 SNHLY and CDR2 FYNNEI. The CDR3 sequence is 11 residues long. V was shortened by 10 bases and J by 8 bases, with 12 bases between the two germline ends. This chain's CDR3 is CAIGLGDEQFF. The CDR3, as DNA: TGTGCCATCGGATTGGGGGATGAGCAGTTCTTC.

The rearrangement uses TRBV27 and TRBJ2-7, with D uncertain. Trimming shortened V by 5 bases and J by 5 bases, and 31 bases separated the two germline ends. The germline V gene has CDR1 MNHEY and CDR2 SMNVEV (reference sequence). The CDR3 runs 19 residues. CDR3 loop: CASSAGTFGRRPSDHEQYF. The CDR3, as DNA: TGTGCCAGCAGTGCCGGAACTTTTGGACGGAGACCCTCCGACCACGAGCAGTACTTC.

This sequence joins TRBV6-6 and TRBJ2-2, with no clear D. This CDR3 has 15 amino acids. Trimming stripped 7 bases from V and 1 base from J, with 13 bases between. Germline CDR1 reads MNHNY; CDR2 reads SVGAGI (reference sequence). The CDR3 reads CASKSKMVNTGELFF. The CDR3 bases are TGTGCCAGCAAATCAAAGATGGTGAACACCGGGGAGCTGTTTTTT.

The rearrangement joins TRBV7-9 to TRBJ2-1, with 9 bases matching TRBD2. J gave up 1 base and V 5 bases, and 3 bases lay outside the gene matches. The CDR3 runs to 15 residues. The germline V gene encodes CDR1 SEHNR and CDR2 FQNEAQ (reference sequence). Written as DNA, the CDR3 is TGTGCCAGCAGCCAGACTAGCGGATCCTACAATGAGCAGTTCTTC. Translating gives CASSQTSGSYNEQFF.

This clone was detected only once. CDR3 bases: TGTGCCAGCAGCGTAGGAGGGACTAGCGGGAAGTACGAGCAGTACTTC. It encodes CASSVGGTSGKYEQYF. The genes are TRBV9 and TRBJ2-7; 13 bases line up with TRBD2. Per germline, CDR1 SGDLS and CDR2 YYNGEE. CDR3 length equals 16 residues. V dropped 0 bases and J dropped 4; count of bases not matched to a gene: 4.

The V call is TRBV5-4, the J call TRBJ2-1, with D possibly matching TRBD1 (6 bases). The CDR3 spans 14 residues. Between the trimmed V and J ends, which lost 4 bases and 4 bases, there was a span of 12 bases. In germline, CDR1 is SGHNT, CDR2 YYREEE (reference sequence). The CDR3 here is CASSPMTGYNEQFF. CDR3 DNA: TGTGCCAGCAGCCCTATGACAGGATACAATGAGCAGTTCTTC.

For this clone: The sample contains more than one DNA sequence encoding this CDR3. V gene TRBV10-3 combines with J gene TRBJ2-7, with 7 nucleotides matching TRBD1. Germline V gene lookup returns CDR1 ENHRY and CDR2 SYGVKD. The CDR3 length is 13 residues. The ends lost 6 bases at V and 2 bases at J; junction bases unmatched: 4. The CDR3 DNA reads TGTGCCATCAGCCGGGACAGACCCTACGAGCAGTACTTC. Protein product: CAISRDRPYEQYF.

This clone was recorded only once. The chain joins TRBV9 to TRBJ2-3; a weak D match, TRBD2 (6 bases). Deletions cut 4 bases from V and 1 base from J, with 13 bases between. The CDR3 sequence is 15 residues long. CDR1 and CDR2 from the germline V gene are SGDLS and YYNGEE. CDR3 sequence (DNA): TGTGCCAGCAGCCCCCAGCGGGCGCGCACAGATACGCAGTATTTT. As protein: CASSPQRARTDTQYF.

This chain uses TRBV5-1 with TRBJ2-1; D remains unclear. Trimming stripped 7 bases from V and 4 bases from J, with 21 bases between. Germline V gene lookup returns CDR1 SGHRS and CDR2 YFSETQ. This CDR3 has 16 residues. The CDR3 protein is CASCPHDGVFYNEQFF. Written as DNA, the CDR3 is TGCGCCAGCTGCCCGCACGATGGGGTTTTTTACAATGAGCAGTTCTTC.

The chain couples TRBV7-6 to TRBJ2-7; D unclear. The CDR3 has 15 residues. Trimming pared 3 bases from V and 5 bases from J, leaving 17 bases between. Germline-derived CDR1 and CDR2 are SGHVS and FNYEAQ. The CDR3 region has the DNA TGTGCCAGCAGCTTGGGTAGGGTGGACCCCGACGAGCAGTACTTC. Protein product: CASSLGRVDPDEQYF. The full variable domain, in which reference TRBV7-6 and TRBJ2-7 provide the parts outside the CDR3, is GAGVSQSPRYKVTKRGQDVALRCDPISGHVSLYWYRQALGQGPEFLTYFNYEAQQDKSGLPNDRFSAERPEGSISTLTIQRTEQRDSAMYRCASSLGRVDPDEQYFGPGTRLTVT.

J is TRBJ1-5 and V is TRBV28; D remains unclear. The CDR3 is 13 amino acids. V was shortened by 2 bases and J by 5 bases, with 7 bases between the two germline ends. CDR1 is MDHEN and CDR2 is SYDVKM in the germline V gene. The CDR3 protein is CASSLILDQPQHF. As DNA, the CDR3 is TGTGCCAGCAGTTTAATTTTGGATCAGCCCCAGCATTTT.

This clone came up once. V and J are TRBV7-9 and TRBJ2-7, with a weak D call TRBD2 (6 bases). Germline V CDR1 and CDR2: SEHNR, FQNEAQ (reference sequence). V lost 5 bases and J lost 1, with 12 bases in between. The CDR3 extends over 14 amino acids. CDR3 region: CASSQTSRSYEQYF. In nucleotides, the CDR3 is TGTGCCAGCAGCCAGACTAGTAGGTCCTACGAGCAGTACTTC.

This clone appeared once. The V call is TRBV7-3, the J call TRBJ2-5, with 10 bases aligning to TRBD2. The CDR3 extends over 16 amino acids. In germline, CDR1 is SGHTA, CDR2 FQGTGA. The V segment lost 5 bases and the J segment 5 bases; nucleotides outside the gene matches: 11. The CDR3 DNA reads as TGTGCCAGCAGCCGAGAGCGGGAGGGCCTAGGGGAGACCCAGTACTTC. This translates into CASSREREGLGETQYF.